This TCR beta chain was sequenced for a study of liver allograft versus peripheral blood T cells. Study-level background: What was compared were the T cell receptor repertoires in transplanted livers and those in the peripheral blood of recipients. Findings and caveats of the study: Liver allografts reportedly held T cell receptor repertoires unlike those in peripheral blood.

This clonotype has at least ten counts. What it recognizes is unknown. V lost 1 base to trimming and J lost 4 bases, with 7 bases between them. The CDR3 contains 14 residues. CDR1 and CDR2 from the germline V gene are SGHAT and FQNNGV. From the reads, TCRdb called clonotypes with MiXCR, one entry per CDR3 protein. This table holds 7,000 to 9,000 distinct CDR3 sequences, 15% to 20% found once. The TCR was taken from a human patient who had a liver transplant. Some of the T cells might come from the graft donor. The chain is built from TRBV11-2 and TRBJ2-2; a possible D gene is TRBD2 (6 bases). The CDR3 here is CASSLGRATGELFF. The DNA of the CDR3 is TGTGCCAGCAGCTTAGGGAGGGCCACCGGGGAGCTGTTTTTT. Using reference TRBV11-2 and TRBJ2-2 for the parts outside the CDR3, the full variable domain is EAGVAQSPRYKIIEKRQSVAFWCNPISGHATLYWYQQILGQGPKLLIQFQNNGVVDDSQLPKDRFSAERLKGVDSTLKIQPAKLEDSAVYLCASSLGRATGELFFGEGSRLTVL.